This TCR beta chain is drawn from a study of healthy donors' naive CD4 and CD8 T cells. Overall study results and limits: Positive CDR3 charge linked to CD4+ cells, negative to CD8+ cells.

As concerns this clonotype: Antigen: not known.

The CDR3 runs to 11 residues. Germline V gene sequence: CDR1 ENHRY, CDR2 SYGVKD. Starting from approximately 500 ng of total RNA, TCR libraries were made with linear amplification. MiXCR, applied by TCRdb to the reads, yields one record per CDR3 protein. The repertoire holds around 180,000 distinct CDR3 sequences, with around three quarters as singletons. Sequencing input: naive CD4+ and CD8+ T cells sorted from blood, pooled from several donors. The rearrangement links TRBV10-3 to TRBJ2-1; D tentatively fits TRBD1 or TRBD2 (5 bases each). The end of the DNA fits TRBJ2-7 better, so the J call may be wrong. The sequence came from a pool of human donors in good health; the sample pools cells from several healthy donors. The CDR3 nucleotides are TGTGCCATCAGTGAACGGGACCGACAGTACTTC. This gives the protein CAISERDRQYF.